One sample yielded the 25 T cell receptor beta chains listed below, sequenced in a study of T-cell memory formation after mild COVID-19 (dated by TCRdb to about 2021). Libraries were built with 5' RACE. Sequencing was performed on an Illumina NovaSeq 6000. Using fastp at Q25 and MiXCR, TCRdb reprocessed the public reads and kept productive beta chains. CDR3 protein sequences are deduplicated, and each keeps its most common genes and DNA. Recorded for this sample are roughly 620,000 distinct CDR3 sequences; roughly 17% of them occurred a single time. Together, the top ten hold about 12% of the sample. Specimen: PBMCs or a T cell subset sorted from them (not recorded which). These receptors were collected from an adult woman who had mild COVID-19 (a few samples of this study predate the infection). The sample titles of this study are shuffled in the database, so cell type and time point are left out; the donor was told from shared clones.

A few counts support this clonotype. The rearrangement links TRBV5-1 to TRBJ2-2, with 9 bases identical to TRBD1. Germline V gives CDR1 SGHRS, CDR2 YFSETQ. V gave up 6 bases and J gave up 5 bases; unmatched junction bases: 8. This CDR3 has 15 residues. Here the CDR3 DNA reads TGCGCCAGCACCGACCTTGGACAGGGGACCGGGGAGCTGTTTTTT. It specifies CASTDLGQGTGELFF.

The gene calls are TRBV20-1 and TRBJ2-5; 10 bases agree with TRBD2. The CDR3 runs to 14 residues. Losses at the gene ends were 5 bases for V and 5 bases for J; bases not matched to a gene: 8. Germline V gene lookup returns CDR1 DFQATT and CDR2 SNEGSKA (reference sequence). The CDR3 spells CSAGAGTSEETQYF. CDR3 DNA: TGCAGTGCTGGCGCCGGGACTAGCGAGGAGACCCAGTACTTC.

This clonotype appeared many times. This chain uses TRBV12-3 or TRBV12-4 with TRBJ1-1, with D perhaps TRBD1 (6 bases). CDR3 size: 14 residues. Trimming removed 6 bases from V and 1 base from J, with 12 bases in between. This CDR3 is CASRLQGTNTEAFF. As DNA, the CDR3 is TGTGCCAGCAGATTACAGGGCACGAACACTGAAGCTTTCTTT.

The table lists this clonotype with a count of one. The chain carries TRBV11-3 and TRBJ2-7; tentatively, D is TRBD1 or TRBD2 (5 bases each). The V gene lost 1 base and the J gene lost 4 bases, with 20 bases spanning the gap. CDR1 and CDR2 from the germline V gene are SGHNT and YENEEA. This CDR3 is built from 17 residues. CDR3 in amino acids: CASSLGGSVFGSYEQYF. As DNA, the CDR3 is TGTGCCAGCAGCTTAGGGGGGTCGGTGTTCGGATCTTACGAGCAGTACTTC.

A few counts support this clonotype. The chain recombines TRBV5-1 with TRBJ2-1; tentative D call: TRBD2 (6 bases). The CDR3 is 13 residues long. The V gene's germline CDR1 is SGHRS and CDR2 YFSETQ. With 4 bases removed from V and 8 bases from J, the gap between germline ends came to 13 bases. The CDR3 sequence is CASSVGGFDEQFF. The CDR3 bases are TGCGCCAGCAGCGTTGGAGGGTTCGATGAGCAGTTCTTC. The full variable domain, with the rest looked up from reference TRBV5-1 and TRBJ2-1, is KAGVTQTPRYLIKTRGQQVTLSCSPISGHRSVSWYQQTPGQGLQFLFEYFSETQRNKGNFPGRFSGRQFSNSRSEMNVSTLELGDSALYLCASSVGGFDEQFFGPGTRLTVL.

The J gene is TRBJ2-1, the V gene TRBV12-5, with 12 bases aligning to TRBD2. V dropped 3 bases and J dropped 2; count of bases not matched to a gene: 11. There are 19 residues in the CDR3. CDR1 and CDR2 from the germline V gene are LGHNT and FRNRAP. CDR3 loop: CASGFYPPSGRATYNEQFF. CDR3 sequence (DNA): TGTGCTAGTGGTTTCTACCCCCCTAGCGGGAGGGCAACCTACAATGAGCAGTTCTTC.

This clonotype was seen repeatedly, ten times or more. The chain carries TRBV29-1 and TRBJ2-4; D is tentatively TRBD1 or TRBD2 (5 bases each). With 6 bases removed from V and 3 bases from J, the gap between germline ends came to 12 bases. Germline CDR1 and CDR2: SQVTM and ANQGSEA. This CDR3 contains 13 residues. CDR3 sequence (DNA): TGCAGCGTGCTACATGGGGGCAAAAACATTCAGTACTTC. This sequence encodes CSVLHGGKNIQYF. The full variable domain, in which reference TRBV29-1 and TRBJ2-4 provide the parts outside the CDR3, is SAVISQKPSRDICQRGTSLTIQCQVDSQVTMMFWYRQQPGQSLTLIATANQGSEATYESGFVIDKFPISRPNLTFSTLTVSNMSPEDSSIYLCSVLHGGKNIQYFGAGTRLSVL.

The chain links TRBV6-1 to TRBJ1-1, with 9 bases lining up with TRBD1. In germline, CDR1 is MNHNS, CDR2 SASEGT. J lost 1 base, V lost 8 bases, and 5 bases had no gene match. There are 14 residues in the CDR3. The CDR3 is CASDGQGTNTEAFF. DNA of the CDR3: TGTGCCAGCGACGGACAGGGGACGAACACTGAAGCTTTCTTT.

This clonotype was detected only a few times. Here the CDR3 DNA reads TGTGCCAGCAGCACCGAAATGGGGACGGGGAAGTCTAGCACAGATACGCAGTATTTT. This gives the protein CASSTEMGTGKSSTDTQYF. The chain recombines TRBV21-1 with TRBJ2-3; TRBD1 was called by the table and not checked on the DNA. TRBV21-1 constitutes a pseudogene. The CDR3 is 19 amino acids.

The chain uses TRBV5-6 and TRBJ1-1, with D possibly being TRBD1 (6 bases). With 0 bases removed from V and 10 bases from J, the gap between germline ends came to 7 bases. CDR1 is SGHDT and CDR2 is YYEEEE in the germline V gene. CDR3 length: 11 amino acids. CDR3 amino acids: CASSLGRGAFF. Written as DNA, the CDR3 is TGTGCCAGCAGCTTGGGCAGGGGAGCTTTCTTT.

The chain recombines TRBV6-1 with TRBJ1-1, with D unclear. V lost 7 bases and J lost 1, with 13 bases in between. The CDR3 is 14 amino acids. Germline V gene data show CDR1 as MNHNS and CDR2 as SASEGT. CDR3 coding DNA: TGTGCCAGCAAATTTCGTGAAGGGAACACTGAAGCTTTCTTT. Protein product: CASKFREGNTEAFF.

This clonotype was seen more than once but under ten times. The chain recombines TRBV12-3 or TRBV12-4 with TRBJ2-1; D tentatively fits TRBD1 or TRBD2 (5 bases each). Trimming took off 6 bases at V and 4 bases at J, with 19 bases between the two ends. The CDR3 length is 16 residues. The CDR3 DNA follows: TGTGCCAGCAGGTTCGGCCCCGGGACCCCTTACAATGAGCAGTTCTTC. This codes for CASRFGPGTPYNEQFF.

The table lists this clonotype with a few counts. The chain combines TRBV5-1 with TRBJ1-1, with D hard to call. CDR3 length: 8 amino acids. With 6 bases removed from V and 10 bases from J, the gap between germline ends came to 4 bases. Germline lookup yields CDR1 SGHRS and CDR2 YFSETQ. DNA for the CDR3: TGCGCCAGCAACGGAGCTTTCTTT. It specifies CASNGAFF. The full variable domain, in which reference TRBV5-1 and TRBJ1-1 provide the parts outside the CDR3, is KAGVTQTPRYLIKTRGQQVTLSCSPISGHRSVSWYQQTPGQGLQFLFEYFSETQRNKGNFPGRFSGRQFSNSRSEMNVSTLELGDSALYLCASNGAFFGQGTRLTVV.

The rearrangement uses TRBV7-8 and TRBJ2-2; D unclear. Germline-derived CDR1 and CDR2 are SGHVS and FQNEAQ. This CDR3 is built from 17 residues. The V gene lost 5 bases and the J gene lost 2 bases, with 18 bases spanning the gap. Here the CDR3 reads CASSLRRSAANTGELFF. The CDR3 nucleotides are TGTGCCAGCAGCCTAAGGCGGAGTGCGGCTAACACCGGGGAGCTGTTTTTT.

This clonotype was counted a few times. V is TRBV10-3 and J is TRBJ2-1; perhaps TRBD2 as D (5 bases). The V end lost 10 bases, the J end lost 4 bases, and 20 bases lay between the germline ends. Germline CDR1 and CDR2: ENHRY and SYGVKD. The CDR3 is made up of 15 amino acids. DNA for the CDR3: TGTGCCACAAGCCAAGGGTGGGAGTTTTACAATGAGCAGTTCTTC. Translation: CATSQGWEFYNEQFF.

The V call is TRBV28, the J call TRBJ1-5, with no clear D. V dropped 5 bases and J dropped 9 bases, with 11 bases sitting between them. The CDR3 is 12 amino acids. Germline CDR1 MDHEN, CDR2 SYDVKM. The CDR3 sequence: CASSPKTRPQHF. The CDR3 nucleotides are TGTGCCAGCAGTCCCAAAACGAGGCCCCAGCATTTT.

A few counts support this clonotype. The CDR3 DNA sequence: TGTGCCAGCAGCGGACTGTCTGGCTTGGCTTTCTTT. This codes for CASSGLSGLAFF. The V call is TRBV12-3 or TRBV12-4, the J call TRBJ1-1; D uncertain. Trimming removed 6 bases from V and 11 bases from J, with 16 bases in between. CDR3 length equals 12 residues.

The CDR3 DNA follows: TGTGCCAGCAGCCCGGCGCGGGCGGGGGATACGCAGTATTTT. Protein product: CASSPARAGDTQYF. This sequence joins TRBV7-3 and TRBJ2-3; D is possibly TRBD2 (6 bases). CDR1 SGHTA and CDR2 FQGTGA come from the germline V gene. This CDR3 comprises 14 residues. The V gene lost 5 bases and the J gene lost 6 bases, with 15 bases spanning the gap.

This chain links TRBV12-3 or TRBV12-4 with TRBJ2-5, with TRBD2 identical over 15 bases. The length of the CDR3 is 15 residues. Trimming cost V 6 bases and J 4 bases; bases outside gene matches: 3. The CDR3 DNA reads TGTGCCAGCAGAAGGACTAGCGGGGGGGCAGAGACCCAGTACTTC. This codes for CASRRTSGGAETQYF.

The rearrangement links TRBV19 to TRBJ1-6, with D maybe TRBD1 (6 bases). V was trimmed by 5 bases and J by 7 bases, leaving 12 bases between them. Germline V gives CDR1 LNHDA, CDR2 SQIVND (reference sequence). The CDR3 is made up of 14 amino acids. CDR3 region: CASSSQGRNSPLHF. As DNA, the CDR3 is TGTGCCAGTAGTTCACAGGGTCGGAATTCACCCCTCCACTTT.

This clonotype has just a few counts. The chain links TRBV29-1 to TRBJ2-7, with 8 bases fitting TRBD2. Germline V gene sequence: CDR1 SQVTM, CDR2 ANQGSEA. Losses at the gene ends were 2 bases for V and 4 bases for J; bases not matched to a gene: 10. This CDR3 has 15 amino acids. DNA of the CDR3: TGCAGCGTTGAATTCCCGGGGGGGACACTTTACGAGCAGTACTTC. Translated: CSVEFPGGTLYEQYF.

CDR3 amino acids: CSAPRANTDTQYF. CDR3 coding DNA: TGCAGTGCCCCGAGGGCCAACACAGATACGCAGTATTTT. The chain couples TRBV20-1 to TRBJ2-3; possible D gene TRBD2, 5 bases. The germline CDR1 and CDR2 sequences are DFQATT and SNEGSKA (reference sequence). V lost 6 bases and J 2 bases, leaving 12 bases between the germline ends. This CDR3 comprises 13 residues.

This clonotype was seen only a few times. This sequence joins TRBV12-3 or TRBV12-4 and TRBJ1-2, with D uncertain. Trimming removed 3 bases at V and 6 bases at J, with 8 bases between. The CDR3 length is 12 residues. The CDR3 sequence is CASSFGRDGYTF. The CDR3 DNA is TGTGCCAGCAGTTTCGGCAGAGATGGCTACACCTTC.

In this sample, this clonotype turned up a few times. The chain couples TRBV5-1 to TRBJ2-3; 7 positions match TRBD1. From germline, CDR1 is SGHRS and CDR2 YFSETQ. The CDR3 spans 14 residues. V dropped 2 bases and J dropped 5; count of bases not matched to a gene: 5. CDR3 in DNA: TGCGCCAGCAGCTTAACAGGGGCGGTAGATACGCAGTATTTT. Translating it yields CASSLTGAVDTQYF.

The chain recombines TRBV19 with TRBJ2-1, with D possibly called TRBD1 or TRBD2 (5 bases each). There are 15 residues in the CDR3. Trimming removed 5 bases at V and 4 bases at J, with 15 bases between. Germline CDR1 reads LNHDA; CDR2 reads SQIVND (reference sequence). DNA for the CDR3: TGTGCCAGTAGTCGTCACGAGGGGCAGTACAATGAGCAGTTCTTC. Protein sequence: CASSRHEGQYNEQFF.